The 11 T cell receptor beta chains listed next were all sequenced from one sample in a study of shared clonotypes between healthy human individuals. TCRdb's copy holds only in-frame clones and misses some; the assay was immunoSEQ multiplex PCR. The data show roughly 2,000,000 clones, 80% to 95% seen once. CD45RO-negative CD8 cells positively selected for CCR7 made up the naive population, which excluded terminally differentiated effector memory CD45RA+ cells. Sequencing was performed on naive CD8+ T cells from PBMCs. The receptors were gathered from a man between 18 and 35 years old in good health. Some clones in this sample may be carry-over from other donors' samples.

The chain is built from TRBV27 and TRBJ1-1, with D hard to call. The germline V gene has CDR1 MNHEY and CDR2 SMNVEV (reference sequence). This CDR3 region has 13 residues. Trimming removed 3 bases from V and 6 bases from J, with 11 bases in between. The DNA for the CDR3 is TGTGCCAGCAGTTTGCTAGCCCGGCCTGAAGCTTTCTTT. Translated: CASSLLARPEAFF.

This CDR3 reads CASSSRRGSFTYEQYF. CDR3 coding DNA: TGTGCCAGCTCTTCCCGGAGGGGCAGTTTTACCTACGAGCAGTACTTC. The chain has TRBV7-2 and TRBJ2-7, with a possible D match to TRBD2 (6 bases). Deletions cut 8 bases from V and 2 bases from J, with 22 bases between. Germline V lookup: CDR1 SGHTA, CDR2 FQGNSA. The CDR3 runs 16 residues.

The count of this clone is one. The sample carries other DNA sequences with the same CDR3. The chain is built from TRBV6-5 and TRBJ2-1; weak D call: TRBD2 (6 bases). Trimming cost V 6 bases and J 0 bases, with 12 bases left between them. Germline V gives CDR1 MNHEY, CDR2 SVGAGI. CDR3 length: 15 residues. CDR3 sequence reads: CASSLSGSSYNEQFF. CDR3 DNA: TGTGCCAGCAGCCTTAGCGGAAGCTCCTACAATGAGCAGTTCTTC.

This rearrangement joins TRBV2 to TRBJ1-1; 9 bases map to TRBD1. The CDR3 has 13 amino acids. Germline CDR1 and CDR2: SNHLY and FYNNEI. V lost 6 bases, J lost 7 bases, and 6 bases stayed unmatched. CDR3 loop: CASRDRGFGEAFF. CDR3 nucleotides: TGTGCCAGCAGGGACAGGGGTTTCGGTGAAGCTTTCTTT.

The chain has TRBV20-1 and TRBJ1-1, with D possibly being TRBD1 (6 bases). Germline V CDR1 and CDR2: DFQATT, SNEGSKA (reference sequence). V lost 2 bases and J lost 8, with 9 bases in between. The CDR3 is 11 amino acids. The DNA of the CDR3 is TGCAGTGCTAGAATAGGGGGAGAAGCTTTCTTT. Residues: CSARIGGEAFF.

The V call is TRBV27, the J call TRBJ2-1, with 9 bases lining up with TRBD2. Trimming cost V 0 bases and J 3 bases; bases outside gene matches: 12. The V gene's germline CDR1 is MNHEY and CDR2 SMNVEV (reference sequence). The CDR3 length is 19 residues. The CDR3 DNA reads as TGTGCCAGCAGTTTATCGAAGTTGTCGCTAGCGGGAAACTACAATGAGCAGTTCTTC. Amino acid sequence: CASSLSKLSLAGNYNEQFF.

V usage is TRBV28 and J usage is TRBJ1-4, with 9 positions matching TRBD1. CDR1 and CDR2 (germline): MDHEN, SYDVKM. The ends lost 6 bases at V and 5 bases at J; junction bases unmatched: 10. CDR3 length: 16 amino acids. The CDR3 bases are TGTGCCAGCAGCCCTCCTACGACAGGGGGGAATGAAAAACTGTTTTTT. It specifies CASSPPTTGGNEKLFF.

This rearrangement joins TRBV27 to TRBJ2-1; D gene uncertain. The CDR3 is 16 amino acids. In germline, CDR1 is MNHEY, CDR2 SMNVEV (reference sequence). V lost 0 bases to trimming and J lost 5 bases, with 14 bases between them. This CDR3 is CASSLSTALANNEQFF. CDR3 nucleotide sequence: TGTGCCAGCAGTTTATCTACGGCCCTCGCTAACAATGAGCAGTTCTTC.

In DNA, the CDR3 is TGCAGCGTTGTACAGGGAACCAAAAACATTCAGTACTTC. It specifies CSVVQGTKNIQYF. The rearrangement joins TRBV29-1 to TRBJ2-4; a possible D gene is TRBD1 (6 bases). Trimming shortened V by 4 bases and J by 2 bases, and 9 bases separated the two germline ends. The CDR3 sequence is 13 residues long. Germline lookup yields CDR1 SQVTM and CDR2 ANQGSEA.

The gene calls are TRBV4-1 and TRBJ2-7, with 9 bases identical to TRBD1. Losses at the gene ends were 5 bases for V and 6 bases for J; bases not matched to a gene: 14. Germline V gene sequence: CDR1 MGHRA, CDR2 YSYEKL. This CDR3 contains 16 residues. The CDR3 nucleotides are TGCGCCAGCAGCAGACTCTATCCGGGACAGGGTGTCGAGCAGTACTTC. It specifies CASSRLYPGQGVEQYF.

CDR3 in amino acids: CASSSQTRGPSYEQYF. DNA for the CDR3: TGTGCCAGCAGCTCACAGACGAGGGGGCCCTCCTACGAGCAGTACTTC. V and J are TRBV13 and TRBJ2-7; 7 bases match TRBD1. This CDR3 has 16 amino acids. Germline V gene lookup returns CDR1 PRHDT and CDR2 FYEKMQ (reference sequence). The V and J ends lost 4 bases and 0 bases, in that order; junction bases with no gene match: 9.